Sequencing of this TCR beta chain was carried out in a study of T-cell reconstitution after alpha-beta-depleted transplantation in children. The V gene's germline CDR1 is SQVTM and CDR2 ANQGSEA. Germline trimming cut 3 bases from V and 0 bases from J; bases unmatched to any gene: 6. CDR3 length: 16 residues. This clonotype has only a few counts. TCRbeta library construction was performed incorporating unique molecular identifiers. TCRdb used MiXCR to reprocess the PCR reads, holding one entry per CDR3 protein. The sample has 490,000 or so distinct CDR3 sequences, around 13% seen once; the top ten hold around 5.8%.

The rearrangement links TRBV29-1 to TRBJ2-1; 9 bases align to TRBD2. The material was PBMCs from the stem cell graft donor, obtained from the stem cell graft. This receptor was identified in a human donor who donated a stem cell graft to a child with combined immunodeficiency. CDR3 amino acids: CSVEAGGPSSYNEQFF. For the CDR3, the DNA is TGCAGCGTTGAGGCGGGGGGGCCCAGCTCCTACAATGAGCAGTTCTTC.